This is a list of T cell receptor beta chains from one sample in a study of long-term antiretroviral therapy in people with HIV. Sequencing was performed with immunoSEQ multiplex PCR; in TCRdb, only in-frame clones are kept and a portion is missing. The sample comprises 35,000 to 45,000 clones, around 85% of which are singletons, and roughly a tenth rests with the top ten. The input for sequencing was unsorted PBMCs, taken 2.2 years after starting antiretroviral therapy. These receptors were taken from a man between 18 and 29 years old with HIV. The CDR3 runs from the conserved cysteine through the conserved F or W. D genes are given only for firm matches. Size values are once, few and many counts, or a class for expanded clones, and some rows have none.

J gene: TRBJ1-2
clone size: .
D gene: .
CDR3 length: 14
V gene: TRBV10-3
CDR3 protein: CAIPGPRGEAGYTF
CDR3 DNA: TGTGCCATCCCTGGGCCACGGGGCGAGGCTGGCTACACCTTC

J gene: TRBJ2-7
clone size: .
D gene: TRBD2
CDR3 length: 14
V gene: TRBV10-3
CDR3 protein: CAISTPGEGSLKYF
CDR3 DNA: TGTGCCATCAGCACTCCTGGGGAGGGGTCCCTGAAGTACTTC

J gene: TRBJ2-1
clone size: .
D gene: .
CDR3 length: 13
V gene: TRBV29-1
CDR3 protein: CSVVSGEYNEQFF
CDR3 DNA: TGCAGCGTTGTATCCGGCGAATACAATGAGCAGTTCTTC

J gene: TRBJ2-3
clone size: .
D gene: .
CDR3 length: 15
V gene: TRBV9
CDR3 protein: CASSVGGHLTDTQYF
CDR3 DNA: TGTGCCAGCAGCGTAGGGGGGCATCTCACAGATACGCAGTATTTT

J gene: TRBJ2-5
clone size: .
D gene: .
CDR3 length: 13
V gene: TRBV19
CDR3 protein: CASSIEGQETQYF
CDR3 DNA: TGTGCCAGTAGTATAGAGGGTCAAGAGACCCAGTACTTC

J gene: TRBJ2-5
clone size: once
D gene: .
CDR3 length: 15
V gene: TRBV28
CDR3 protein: CASSLGNGREETQYF
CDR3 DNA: TGTGCCAGCAGTTTGGGTAATGGGCGCGAGGAGACCCAGTACTTC

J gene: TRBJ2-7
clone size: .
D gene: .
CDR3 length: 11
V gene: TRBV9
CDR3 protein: CASSAFYEQYF
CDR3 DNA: TGTGCCAGCAGCGCCTTCTACGAGCAGTACTTC

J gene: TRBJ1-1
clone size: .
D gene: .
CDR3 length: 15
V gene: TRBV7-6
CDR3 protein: CASSLPEGTNTEAFF
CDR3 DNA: TGTGCCAGCAGCTTACCAGAAGGTACGAACACTGAAGCTTTCTTT

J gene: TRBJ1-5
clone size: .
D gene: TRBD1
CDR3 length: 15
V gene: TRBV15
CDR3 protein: CATSRVTGGGQPQHF
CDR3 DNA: TGTGCCACCAGCAGAGTTACAGGGGGAGGTCAGCCCCAGCATTTT

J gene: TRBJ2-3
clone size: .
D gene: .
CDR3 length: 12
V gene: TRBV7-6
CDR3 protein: CASSPRSDTQYF
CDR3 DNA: TGTGCCAGCAGCCCCAGGTCGGATACGCAGTATTTT

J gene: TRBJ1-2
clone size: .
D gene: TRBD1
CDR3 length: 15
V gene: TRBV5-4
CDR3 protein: CASSLVGTANYGYTF
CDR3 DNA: TGTGCCAGCAGCTTGGTTGGGACAGCCAACTATGGCTACACCTTC

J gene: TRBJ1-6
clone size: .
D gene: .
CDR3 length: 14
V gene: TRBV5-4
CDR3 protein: CASSGPAYGSPLHF
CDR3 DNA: TGTGCCAGCAGTGGGCCCGCGTATGGTTCACCCCTCCACTTT

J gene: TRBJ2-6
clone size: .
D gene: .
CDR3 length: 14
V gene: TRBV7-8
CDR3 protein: CASIEDSGANVLTF
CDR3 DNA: TGTGCCAGCATTGAAGACTCTGGGGCCAACGTCCTGACTTTC

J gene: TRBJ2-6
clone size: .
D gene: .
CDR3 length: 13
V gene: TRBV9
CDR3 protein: CASSVGSGNVLTF
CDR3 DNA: TGTGCCAGCAGCGTGGGTTCTGGGAACGTCCTGACTTTC

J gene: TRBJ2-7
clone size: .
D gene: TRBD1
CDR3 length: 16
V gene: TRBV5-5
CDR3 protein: CASSLLPGQGYYEQYF
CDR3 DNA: TGTGCCAGCAGCTTGCTTCCCGGACAGGGATATTACGAGCAGTACTTC

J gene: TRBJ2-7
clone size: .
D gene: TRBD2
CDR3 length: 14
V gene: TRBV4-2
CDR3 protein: CASSQGTSYYEQYF
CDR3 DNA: TGTGCCAGCAGCCAGGGGACTAGCTACTACGAGCAGTACTTC

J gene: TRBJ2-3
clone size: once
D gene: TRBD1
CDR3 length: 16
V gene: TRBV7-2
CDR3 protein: CASSLVRTGSTDTQYF
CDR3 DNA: TGTGCCAGCAGCTTAGTACGGACAGGGAGCACAGATACGCAGTATTTT

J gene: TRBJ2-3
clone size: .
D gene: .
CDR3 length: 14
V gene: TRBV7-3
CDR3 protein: CASSRGQYTDTQYF
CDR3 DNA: TGTGCCAGCAGCCGTGGACAGTACACAGATACGCAGTATTTT

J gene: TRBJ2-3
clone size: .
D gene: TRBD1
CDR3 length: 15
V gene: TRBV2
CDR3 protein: CASSGGQGWADTQYF
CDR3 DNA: TGTGCCAGCAGTGGGGGACAGGGGTGGGCAGATACGCAGTATTTT

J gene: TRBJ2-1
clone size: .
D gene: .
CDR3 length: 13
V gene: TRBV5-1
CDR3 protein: CASTLAGYNEQFF
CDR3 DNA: TGCGCCAGCACCTTAGCCGGCTACAATGAGCAGTTCTTC

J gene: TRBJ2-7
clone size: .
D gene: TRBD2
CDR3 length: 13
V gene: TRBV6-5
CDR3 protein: CASRGGNSYEQYF
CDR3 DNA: TGTGCCAGCAGGGGGGGGAACTCCTACGAGCAGTACTTC

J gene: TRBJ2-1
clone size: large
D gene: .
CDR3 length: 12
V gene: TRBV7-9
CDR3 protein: CASSPRQVEQFF
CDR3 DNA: TGTGCCAGCAGCCCACGACAGGTGGAGCAGTTCTTC

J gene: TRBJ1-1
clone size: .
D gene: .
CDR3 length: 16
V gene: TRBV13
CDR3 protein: CASSFAGKGVNTEAFF
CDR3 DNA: TGTGCCAGCAGCTTTGCGGGGAAGGGAGTGAACACTGAAGCTTTCTTT

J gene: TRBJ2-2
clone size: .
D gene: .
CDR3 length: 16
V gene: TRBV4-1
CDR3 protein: CASSQGRLGSTGELFF
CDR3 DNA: TGCGCCAGCAGCCAGGGTCGACTCGGGTCTACCGGGGAGCTGTTTTTT

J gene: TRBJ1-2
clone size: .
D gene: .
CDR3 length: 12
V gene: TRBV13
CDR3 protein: CASSQINYGYTF
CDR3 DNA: TGTGCCAGCAGTCAAATTAACTATGGCTACACCTTC

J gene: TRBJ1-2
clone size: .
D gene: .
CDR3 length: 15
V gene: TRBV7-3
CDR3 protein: CASSLIPSSGYGYTF
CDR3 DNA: TGTGCCAGCAGCTTAATACCGTCTTCCGGCTATGGCTACACCTTC

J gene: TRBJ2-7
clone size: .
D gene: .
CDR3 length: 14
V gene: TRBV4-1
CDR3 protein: CASSHPTRRYEQYF
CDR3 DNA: TGCGCCAGCAGCCACCCCACCCGGCGGTACGAGCAGTACTTC

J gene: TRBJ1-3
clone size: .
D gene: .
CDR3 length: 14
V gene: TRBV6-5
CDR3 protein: CASSLMDSGNTIYF
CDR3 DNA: TGTGCCAGCAGCTTAATGGACTCTGGAAACACCATATATTTT

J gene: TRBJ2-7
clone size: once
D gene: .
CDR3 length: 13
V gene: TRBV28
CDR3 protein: CASSFPDGYEQYF
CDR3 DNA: TGTGCCAGCAGTTTCCCCGACGGCTACGAGCAGTACTTC

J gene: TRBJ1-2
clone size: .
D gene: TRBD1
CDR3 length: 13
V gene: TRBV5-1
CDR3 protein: CASSAGTAYGYTF
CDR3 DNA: TGCGCCAGCAGCGCAGGGACAGCCTATGGCTACACCTTC

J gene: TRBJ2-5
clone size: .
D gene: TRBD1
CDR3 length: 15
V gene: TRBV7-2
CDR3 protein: CASSLDGTGGETQYF
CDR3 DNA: TGTGCCAGCAGCTTAGATGGGACAGGGGGAGAGACCCAGTACTTC

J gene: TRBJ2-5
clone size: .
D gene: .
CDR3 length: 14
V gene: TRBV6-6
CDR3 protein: CASLQSGAQETQYF
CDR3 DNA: TGTGCCAGCCTTCAATCGGGGGCTCAAGAGACCCAGTACTTC

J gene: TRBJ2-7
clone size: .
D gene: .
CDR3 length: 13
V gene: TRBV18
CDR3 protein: CASSPRDGYEQYF
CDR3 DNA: TGTGCCAGCTCACCACGCGACGGCTACGAGCAGTACTTC

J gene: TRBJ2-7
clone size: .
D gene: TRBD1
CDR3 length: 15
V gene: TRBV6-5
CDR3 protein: CASSRDRDLSYEQYF
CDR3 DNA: TGTGCCAGCAGTCGGGACAGGGACCTCTCCTACGAGCAGTACTTC

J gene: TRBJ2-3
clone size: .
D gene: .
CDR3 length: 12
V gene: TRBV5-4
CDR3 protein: CASSTRDNEQYF
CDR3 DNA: TGTGCCAGCAGCACCCGCGATAACGAGCAGTATTTT

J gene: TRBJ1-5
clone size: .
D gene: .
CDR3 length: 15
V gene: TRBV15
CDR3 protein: CATSREMISNQPQHF
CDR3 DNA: TGTGCCACCAGCAGAGAGATGATTAGCAATCAGCCCCAGCATTTT

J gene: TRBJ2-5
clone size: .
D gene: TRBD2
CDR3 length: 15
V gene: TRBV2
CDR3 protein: CASIPGGSREETQYF
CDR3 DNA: TGTGCCAGCATTCCGGGGGGGTCAAGGGAAGAGACCCAGTACTTC

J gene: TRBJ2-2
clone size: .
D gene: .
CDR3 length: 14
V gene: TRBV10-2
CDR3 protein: CASIQASYTGELFF
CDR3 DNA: TGCGCCAGCATCCAGGCCTCGTACACCGGGGAGCTGTTTTTT

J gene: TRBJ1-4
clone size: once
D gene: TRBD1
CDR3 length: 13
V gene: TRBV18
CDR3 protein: CASSRGTNEKLFF
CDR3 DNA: TGTGCCAGCTCCAGGGGGACTAATGAAAAACTGTTTTTT

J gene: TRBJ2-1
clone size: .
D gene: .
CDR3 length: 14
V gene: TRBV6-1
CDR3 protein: CASNRDLQGNEQFF
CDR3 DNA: TGTGCCAGCAATCGGGACCTCCAAGGGAATGAGCAGTTCTTC

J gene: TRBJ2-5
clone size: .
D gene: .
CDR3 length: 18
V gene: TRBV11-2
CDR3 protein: CASSLDHQGGTEERSQYF
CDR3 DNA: TGTGCCAGCAGCTTAGATCACCAAGGAGGGACGGAGGAGAGGTCCCAGTACTTC

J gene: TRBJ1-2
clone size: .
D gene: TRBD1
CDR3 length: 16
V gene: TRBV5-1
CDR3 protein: CASSPKGQIPYYGYTF
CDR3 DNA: TGCGCCAGCAGCCCCAAGGGACAGATTCCTTACTATGGCTACACCTTC